Included here is one T cell receptor beta chain sequence, with context. The junction departs from the called germline gene at one end, perhaps through a read error. The data derive from a study of T cell repertoires in aging, cancer and after chemotherapy. CDR3 length: 15 amino acids. TCR beta rearrangements were amplified from peripheral blood genomic DNA. Rearranged V-D-J TRB sequences were amplified with a mixed TRB-A/B primer pool. MiXCR, run by TCRdb on the multiplex PCR reads, gives a single entry per CDR3 protein. This sample has about 2,500 distinct CDR3 sequences, with 45% to 75% found just once.

The sample taken for sequencing was blood. This sequence originates from a human donor with a blood cancer. The gene calls are TRBV12-3 or TRBV12-4 and TRBJ2-7; 8 bases align to TRBD1. The CDR3 DNA reads as TGTGCGAGCAGTCCATGGACAGGGCAGGCCTACGAGCAGTACTTC. Protein: CASSPWTGQAYEQYF.